Below, 14 T cell receptor beta chains from the same sample are listed, as sequenced in a study of metastatic and nonmetastatic thyroid tumors. TCRdb called clones again from the PCR reads with MiXCR. The table has over 25,000 clones, approximately 20% seen once; the top ten hold roughly 10%. Each patient came to thyroid surgery without any prior treatment (of any kind). Sequencing was carried out using blood. Receptors were obtained from a female donor with papillary thyroid cancer or a benign thyroid nodule (not recorded which). Some clones in this sample may be carry-over from other donors' samples.

This clone was seen at least ten times. The chain is built from TRBV28 and TRBJ1-4; D not certain. The CDR3 loop spans 15 amino acids. In germline, CDR1 is MDHEN, CDR2 SYDVKM. V was clipped by 8 bases and J by 4 bases, with 17 bases between them. The CDR3 is CASGVGGAVNEKLFF. The CDR3 region has the DNA TGTGCCAGCGGGGTTGGAGGAGCGGTTAATGAAAAACTGTTTTTT. Drawing the rest from reference TRBV28 and TRBJ1-4, the complete variable domain is DVKVTQSSRYLVKRTGEKVFLECVQDMDHENMFWYRQDPGLGLRLIYFSYDVKMKEKGDIPEGYSVSREKKERFSLILESASTNQTSMYLCASGVGGAVNEKLFFGSGTQLSVL.

V gene TRBV6-2 or TRBV6-3 combines with J gene TRBJ2-4; no clear D gene. Trimming pared 3 bases from V and 0 bases from J, leaving 18 bases between. Germline V gives CDR1 MNHEY, CDR2 SVGEGT. The CDR3 has 18 amino acids. This CDR3 reads CASSYGSPTQLAKNIQYF. The CDR3 DNA is TGTGCCAGCAGTTATGGCAGCCCCACTCAGTTAGCCAAAAACATTCAGTACTTC.

Notes on this clone: A read error may account for a junction end that differs from germline. This specimen includes other DNA sequences encoding the same CDR3. The rearrangement uses TRBV6-1 and TRBJ2-6; D is perhaps TRBD2 (6 bases). The CDR3 contains 16 residues. Per germline, CDR1 MNHNS and CDR2 SASEGT. The CDR3 loop is CASTAGGPSGANVLTF. The CDR3 DNA reads as TGTGCCAGCACTGCCGGGGGTCCCTCTGGTGCCAACGTCTTGACTTTC.

A few counts support this clone. The chain is built from TRBV6-1 and TRBJ2-7, with D possibly being TRBD2 (6 bases). The CDR3 has 13 residues. V shed 11 bases and J shed 2 bases, with 16 bases lying between them. The germline gives CDR1 MNHNS, CDR2 SASEGT. CDR3 DNA sequence: TGTGCCGTCGGGGCGGGAAGGGCCTACGAGCAGTACGTC. It is translated as CAVGAGRAYEQYV.

This clone was seen many times. This sequence joins TRBV7-6 and TRBJ2-7, with D tentatively TRBD1 (5 bases). Per the germline V gene, CDR1 is SGHVS and CDR2 is FNYEAQ. Trimming took 5 bases from V and 3 from J, leaving 11 bases between them. The CDR3 totals 13 residues. The CDR3 spells CASSPDRNYEQYF. CDR3 DNA sequence: TGTGCCAGCAGCCCTGACAGAAACTACGAGCAGTACTTC.

This clone was detected ten times or more. The chain couples TRBV29-1 to TRBJ2-1; D might be TRBD1 or TRBD2, each matching 5 bases. The CDR3 is 14 amino acids. Germline assignment: CDR1 SQVTM and CDR2 ANQGSEA. V was clipped by 5 bases and J by 7 bases, with 18 bases between them. DNA of the CDR3: TGCAGCGTTCCCGGGGCACTTTGGGGTAATGAGCAGTTCTTC. Protein: CSVPGALWGNEQFF.

This clone was seen more than once but under ten times. The CDR3 bases are TGTGCCAGCAGCCATACGGGACAGGGTAAAAACCCCTACAATGAGCAGTTCTTC. This sequence encodes CASSHTGQGKNPYNEQFF. This sequence joins TRBV11-1 and TRBJ2-1; 9 positions agree with TRBD1. Germline V lookup: CDR1 SGHAT, CDR2 FQDESV (reference sequence). Germline trimming cut 5 bases from V and 2 bases from J; bases unmatched to any gene: 13. This CDR3 comprises 18 residues.

The chain combines TRBV15 with TRBJ2-7; weak D call: TRBD1 (6 bases). The germline CDR1 and CDR2 sequences are LNHNV and YYDKDF (reference sequence). Trimming cost V 0 bases and J 1 base, with 10 bases left between them. The CDR3 length is 15 residues. CDR3 amino acids: CATSRDFGTSYEQYF. The DNA for the CDR3 is TGTGCCACCAGCAGAGATTTCGGGACATCCTACGAGCAGTACTTC.

The table lists this clone with many counts. This chain links TRBV6-1 with TRBJ2-1; 9 bases map to TRBD1. From germline, CDR1 is MNHNS and CDR2 SASEGT. The CDR3 extends over 15 amino acids. Trimming took 5 bases from V and 5 from J; bases not matched to a gene: 7. The CDR3 sequence: CASSYGDRVHNEQFF. The CDR3 DNA reads TGTGCCAGCAGTTATGGGGACAGGGTCCACAATGAGCAGTTCTTC.

This clone was observed a handful of times. This chain joins TRBV28 and TRBJ2-3; perhaps TRBD1 as D (6 bases). Per germline, CDR1 MDHEN and CDR2 SYDVKM. V lost 7 bases, J lost 4 bases, and 27 bases lay in between. The CDR3 is 18 residues long. The CDR3 DNA follows: TGTGCCAGCACCCCCGGCCTCGGTGCAGGGGTCTTATCAGATACGCAGTATTTT. Translated, it gives CASTPGLGAGVLSDTQYF.

Ten or more counts support this clone. V usage is TRBV28 and J usage is TRBJ2-5, with 7 bases matching TRBD2. Unmatched junction bases numbered 6, after V lost 7 bases and J lost 1 base. The CDR3 length is 14 residues. Germline lookup yields CDR1 MDHEN and CDR2 SYDVKM. CDR3 region: CASTLGGFQETQYF. CDR3 nucleotides: TGTGCCAGCACCCTGGGGGGGTTCCAAGAGACCCAGTACTTC.

This clone was counted at least ten times. Just one base apart from a much larger clone, this may be a read error. Other DNA sequences of this sample code for an identical CDR3. The chain joins TRBV2 to TRBJ1-4, with D tentatively TRBD1 (5 bases). Between the trimmed V and J ends, which lost 6 bases and 8 bases, there was a span of 10 bases. CDR1 SNHLY and CDR2 FYNNEI come from the germline V gene. CDR3 length equals 12 residues. CDR3: CASRTVAEKLFF. The CDR3 DNA sequence: TGTGCCAGCAGGACAGTTGCCGAAAAACTGTTTTTT.

The V gene is TRBV6-4, the J gene TRBJ2-2; D tentatively fits TRBD1 or TRBD2 (5 bases each). The ends were cut back, 6 bases at V and 6 bases at J, with 17 bases in the middle. CDR3 size: 15 residues. Germline V lookup: CDR1 MRHNA, CDR2 SNTAGT. This CDR3 is CASRRRLGDAGELFF. CDR3 sequence (DNA): TGTGCCAGCAGGCGAAGGTTGGGGGACGCCGGGGAGCTGTTTTTT.

This clone has more than one count but fewer than ten. Relative to the germline gene, one junction end is altered; a read error may explain this. This chain uses TRBV6-2 or TRBV6-3 with TRBJ2-2; 7 nucleotides align to TRBD1. Germline V gene lookup returns CDR1 MNHEY and CDR2 SVGEGT. The CDR3 covers 15 residues. CDR3: CATRGGQLNTGQLFF. The CDR3 DNA reads as TGTGCCACTAGAGGGGGACAGCTAAACACCGGGCAGCTGTTTTTT.